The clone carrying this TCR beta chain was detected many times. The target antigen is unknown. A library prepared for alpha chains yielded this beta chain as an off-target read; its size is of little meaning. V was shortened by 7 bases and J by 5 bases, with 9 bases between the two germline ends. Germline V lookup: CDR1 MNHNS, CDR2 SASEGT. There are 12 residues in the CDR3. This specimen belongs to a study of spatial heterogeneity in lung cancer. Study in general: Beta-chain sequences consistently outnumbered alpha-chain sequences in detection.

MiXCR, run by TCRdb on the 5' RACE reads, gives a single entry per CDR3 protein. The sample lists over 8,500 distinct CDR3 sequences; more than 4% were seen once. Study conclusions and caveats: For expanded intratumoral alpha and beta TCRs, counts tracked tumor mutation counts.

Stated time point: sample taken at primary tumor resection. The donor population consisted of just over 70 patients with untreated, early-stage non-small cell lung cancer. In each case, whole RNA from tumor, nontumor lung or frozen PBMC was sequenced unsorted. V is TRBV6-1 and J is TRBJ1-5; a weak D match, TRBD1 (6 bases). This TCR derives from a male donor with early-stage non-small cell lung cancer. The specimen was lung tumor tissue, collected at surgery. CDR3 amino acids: CASNRQDQPQHF. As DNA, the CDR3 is TGTGCCAGCAACCGACAGGATCAGCCCCAGCATTTT.